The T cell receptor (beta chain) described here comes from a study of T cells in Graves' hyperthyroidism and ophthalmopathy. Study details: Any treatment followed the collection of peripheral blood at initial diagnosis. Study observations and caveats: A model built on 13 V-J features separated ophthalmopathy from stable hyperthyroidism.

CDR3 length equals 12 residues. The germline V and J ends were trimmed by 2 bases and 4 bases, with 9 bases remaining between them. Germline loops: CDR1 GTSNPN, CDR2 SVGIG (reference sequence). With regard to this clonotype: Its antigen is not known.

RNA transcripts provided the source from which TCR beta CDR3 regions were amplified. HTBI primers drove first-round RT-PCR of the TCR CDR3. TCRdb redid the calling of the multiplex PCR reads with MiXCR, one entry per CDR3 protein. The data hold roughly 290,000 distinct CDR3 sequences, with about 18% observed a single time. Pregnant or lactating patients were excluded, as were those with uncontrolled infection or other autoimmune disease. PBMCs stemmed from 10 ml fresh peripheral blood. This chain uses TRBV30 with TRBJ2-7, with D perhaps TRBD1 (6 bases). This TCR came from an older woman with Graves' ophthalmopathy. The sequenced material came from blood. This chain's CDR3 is CAWSPQGYEQYF. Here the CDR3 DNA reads TGTGCCTGGAGTCCCCAGGGGTACGAGCAGTACTTC.